This T cell receptor beta chain originates from a study of control samples from healthy donors and cancer patients. Measured with immunoSEQ multiplex PCR; TCRdb has only the in-frame clones, and not every one. Of tens of thousands of clones listed, approximately 88% are singletons. There are 13 residues in the CDR3. CDR1 is LNHDA and CDR2 is SQIVND in the germline V gene (reference sequence). V was shortened by 4 bases and J by 7 bases, with 13 bases between the two germline ends. The chain couples TRBV19 to TRBJ1-2; D call uncertain. Sequencing used PBMCs. This TCR derives from a man in his 70s with lung cancer. The CDR3 here is CASSRETWGGYTF. CDR3 coding DNA: TGTGCCAGTAGTAGAGAGACGTGGGGTGGCTACACCTTC.